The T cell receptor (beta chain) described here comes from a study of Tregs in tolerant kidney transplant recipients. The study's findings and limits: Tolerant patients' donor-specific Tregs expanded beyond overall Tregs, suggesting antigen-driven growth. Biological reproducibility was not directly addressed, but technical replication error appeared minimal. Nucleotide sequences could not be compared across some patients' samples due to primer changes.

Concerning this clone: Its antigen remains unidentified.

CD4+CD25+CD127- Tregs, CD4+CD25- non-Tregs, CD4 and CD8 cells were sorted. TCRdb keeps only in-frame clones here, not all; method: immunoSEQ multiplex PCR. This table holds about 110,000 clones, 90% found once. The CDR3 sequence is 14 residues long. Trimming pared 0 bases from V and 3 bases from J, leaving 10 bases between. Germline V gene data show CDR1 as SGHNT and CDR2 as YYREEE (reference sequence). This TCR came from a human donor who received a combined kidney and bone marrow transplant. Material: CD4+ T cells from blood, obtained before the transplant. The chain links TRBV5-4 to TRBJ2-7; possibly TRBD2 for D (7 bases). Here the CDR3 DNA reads TGTGCCAGCAGCTTGGAGGGGGGGGACTACGAGCAGTACTTC. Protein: CASSLEGGDYEQYF.